The source of this TCR beta chain is a study of tumor and adjacent non-tumor tissue in lung cancer (dated by TCRdb to the late 2010s). Background for the entire study: Patients with adenocarcinoma (around 13), squamous cell carcinoma (2) and small cell lung cancer (1) were included in the cohort. The roughly 15 enrolled patients, of whom about 10 were men and 5 were women, were aged about 31 to 76 years and were diagnosed with TNM stage I to III disease. A total of around 130,000,000 productive TCRbeta reads were generated by sequencing, corresponding to an average of about 4.2 million reads per sample. Bulk TCRbeta repertoires were compared between lung tumor tissue and matched distant non-tumor lung tissue obtained from approximately 16 lung cancer patients. TCRbeta CDR3 sequencing was performed on fewer than 35 paired specimens, with one tumor sample and one normal lung sample collected per patient.

Bulk unsorted tissue served as the source for RNA extraction, and RNA quality was assessed using a NanoDrop ND-1000 and an Agilent 2100. Donors were newly diagnosed lung cancer patients admitted for thoracic surgery in China between August and November 2014, without prior chemotherapy. Patients who had received previous radiotherapy or chemotherapy, or who had another concurrent cancer, were excluded from the study. Surgical tissue pieces of about 1-2 cm3 were preserved in RNAlater solution and stored at -80 °C until use. From a lookup of the germline V gene (reference sequence), CDR1 and CDR2 are DFQATT and SNEGSKA. Counted from cysteine to phenylalanine, this CDR3 has 13 amino acids. The sequence is cut down to CDR3 DNA, 39 bases in frame from base 1. Of note for this clonotype: Its antigen is still unknown. One end of the junction does not line up with germline, which may come from a read error.

To prepare the library, multiplex PCR was applied. The run used an Illumina HiSeq 2500. Following protocols modified from ARM-PCR, the researchers constructed TCRbeta libraries through three rounds of nested PCR with primers (Table S4). Before sequencing, PCR products in the 200-500 bp range were cut out of the gel and cleaned up using the QIAquick gel extraction kit. The published analysis was carried out like this. Reads were cleaned using Trimmomatic, were merged into complete CDR3 sequences using FLASH, and were assigned to V(D)J germline segments using MiTCR. Clonal diversity was computed as the inverse Simpson's index with VDJtools. In-frame sequences without a premature stop codon were defined as productive reads. Through fastp at Q25 and MiXCR, TCRdb rebuilt clones from the public reads, retaining in-frame beta chains. Merged by CDR3 protein, the rows form single entries marked with the most common genes and DNA. Clone size and V and J calls follow TCRdb, not the original study. The sample yields tens of thousands of distinct CDR3 sequences; 75% to 90% were counted once. In total, the top ten clones hold 13% of the sample.

What the authors observed across the whole study: In normal lung, the top 100 clones accounted for a significantly larger cumulative share of the repertoire than in tumor tissue. Neither the sequencing platform nor unique molecular identifiers are named or mentioned anywhere in the methods. Significantly higher TCR diversity was found in younger patients, and higher tumor TCR diversity was associated with shorter overall and disease-free survival. Because peripheral blood was not sequenced, blood TCRbeta repertoires in the lung cancer patients of the study were not examined. With only 15 patients in the cohort, the authors noted that larger samples and more detailed clinical data are needed. Significantly higher TCR diversity (inverse Simpson) was observed in tumor tissue than in normal lung tissue (approximately 430 vs 150, P = 0.0075, Mann-Whitney U test).

The sample consisted of lung tumor tissue. This TCR derives from a woman between 45 and 60 years old with non-small cell lung cancer. The sequence joins TRBV20-1 to TRBJ2-5; the D segment might be TRBD1 or TRBD2, since each matches 5 bases. The CDR3 has the sequence CSTRQPLQETQYF. The bases read TGCAGTACTAGACAGCCTCTACAGGAGACCCAGTACTTC.